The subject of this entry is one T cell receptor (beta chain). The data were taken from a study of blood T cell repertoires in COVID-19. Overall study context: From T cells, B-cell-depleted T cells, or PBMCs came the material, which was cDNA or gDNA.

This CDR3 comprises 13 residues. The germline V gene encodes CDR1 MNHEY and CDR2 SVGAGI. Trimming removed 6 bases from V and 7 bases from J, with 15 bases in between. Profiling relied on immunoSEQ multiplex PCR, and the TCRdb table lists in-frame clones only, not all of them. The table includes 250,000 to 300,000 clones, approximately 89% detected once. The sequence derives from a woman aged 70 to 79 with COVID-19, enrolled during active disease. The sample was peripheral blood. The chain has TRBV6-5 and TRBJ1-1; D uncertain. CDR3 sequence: CASSPITLREAFF. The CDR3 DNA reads TGTGCCAGCAGCCCCATCACTTTACGTGAAGCTTTCTTT.